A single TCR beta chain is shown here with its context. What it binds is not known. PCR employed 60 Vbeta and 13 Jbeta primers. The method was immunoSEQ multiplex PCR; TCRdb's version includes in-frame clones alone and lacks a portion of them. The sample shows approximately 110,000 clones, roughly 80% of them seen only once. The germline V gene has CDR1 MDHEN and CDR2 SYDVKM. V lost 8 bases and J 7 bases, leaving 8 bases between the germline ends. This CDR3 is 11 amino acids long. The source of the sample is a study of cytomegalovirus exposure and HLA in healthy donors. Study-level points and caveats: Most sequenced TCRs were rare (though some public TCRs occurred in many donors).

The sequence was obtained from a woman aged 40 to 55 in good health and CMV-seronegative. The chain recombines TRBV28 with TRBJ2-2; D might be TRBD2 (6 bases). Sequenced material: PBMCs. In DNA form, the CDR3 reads TGTGCCAGCGGGGGGAACGGGGAGCTGTTTTTT. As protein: CASGGNGELFF.